What follows are 32 T cell receptor beta chains derived from one specimen sequenced in a study of T cells in Graves' hyperthyroidism and ophthalmopathy. Amplified TCR beta CDR3 regions came from RNA transcripts. First-round RT-PCR of the TCR CDR3 relied on the HTBI primer set. TCRdb analysed the multiplex PCR reads with MiXCR anew, one entry per CDR3 protein. The sample lists more than 600,000 distinct CDR3 sequences; over 15% were seen once. Sequencing was carried out using blood. These TCRs come from a man between 18 and 35 years old with Graves' hyperthyroidism.

This clonotype was counted ten times or more. The V gene is TRBV27, the J gene TRBJ2-1, with TRBD2 as a possible D gene (6 bases). Per the germline V gene, CDR1 is MNHEY and CDR2 is SMNVEV (reference sequence). Between the trimmed V and J ends, which lost 4 bases and 3 bases, there was a span of 19 bases. The CDR3 contains 17 residues. The CDR3 bases are TGTGCCAGCAGTTCCCTTGATAGGCGGAGGGACTACAATGAGCAGTTCTTC. Encoded protein: CASSSLDRRRDYNEQFF.

The rearrangement links TRBV20-1 to TRBJ1-6; D uncertain. V lost 0 bases and J 10 bases, leaving 13 bases between the germline ends. CDR3 length: 14 residues. The germline V gene has CDR1 DFQATT and CDR2 SNEGSKA (reference sequence). The CDR3 region is CSARDVGSGSPLHF. In nucleotides, the CDR3 is TGCAGTGCTAGAGACGTGGGCAGTGGCTCACCCCTCCACTTT.

This clonotype has a handful of counts. One base away lies a much larger clone, so this may be a sequencing read error. V usage is TRBV3-1 and J usage is TRBJ2-7; TRBD1 matches 8 bases. The CDR3 loop spans 14 amino acids. Trimming at V came to 3 bases and at J to 2 bases, leaving 3 bases not matched to a gene. The germline CDR1 and CDR2 sequences are LGHDT and YNNKEL (reference sequence). DNA for the CDR3: TGTGCCAGCAGCCACCGGGACAGGACCTACGAGCAGTACTTC. This codes for CASSHRDRTYEQYF.

The CDR3 reads CSVDGTGGTGELFF. In DNA, the CDR3 is TGCAGCGTTGACGGGACAGGGGGAACCGGGGAGCTGTTTTTT. The genes are TRBV29-1 and TRBJ2-2; TRBD1 matches 11 bases. The germline gives CDR1 SQVTM, CDR2 ANQGSEA. Trimming at V came to 3 bases and at J to 5 bases, leaving 2 bases not matched to a gene. The CDR3 is made up of 14 amino acids.

This clonotype was seen many times. The V and J genes are TRBV19 and TRBJ2-7; 10 bases agree with TRBD2. The germline V gene encodes CDR1 LNHDA and CDR2 SQIVND (reference sequence). There are 17 residues in the CDR3. Losses at the gene ends were 3 bases for V and 0 bases for J; bases not matched to a gene: 8. The DNA for the CDR3 is TGTGCCAGTAGTATCGGGACTAGCGTTTCAAGCTCCTACGAGCAGTACTTC. This gives the protein CASSIGTSVSSSYEQYF.

The V call is TRBV5-1, the J call TRBJ1-2, with D possibly TRBD1 on 5 matching bases. The germline V gene has CDR1 SGHRS and CDR2 YFSETQ. This CDR3 region has 15 residues. Trimming removed 4 bases from V and 2 bases from J, with 15 bases in between. CDR3 bases: TGCGCCAGCAGCCCCCTACTCGGGGCGAACTATGGCTACACCTTC. Translation: CASSPLLGANYGYTF.

Ten or more counts support this clonotype. The chain is built from TRBV27 and TRBJ1-2, with 10 positions matching TRBD1. Germline lookup yields CDR1 MNHEY and CDR2 SMNVEV (reference sequence). Losses at the gene ends were 6 bases for V and 6 bases for J; bases not matched to a gene: 4. The CDR3 contains 13 residues. In DNA, the CDR3 is TGTGCCAGCAGCTCGACAGGGGGCCATGGCTACACCTTC. Translated, it gives CASSSTGGHGYTF.

This chain links TRBV7-9 with TRBJ2-1; 14 bases line up with TRBD2. Germline CDR1 is SEHNR and CDR2 is FQNEAQ (reference sequence). CDR3 size: 18 residues. The trim removed 4 bases at V and 7 bases at J, leaving 12 bases unmatched. CDR3 DNA: TGTGCCAGCAGCTCCCCCTTCGGGACTAGCGGGAGTTCTAATGAGCAGTTCTTC. This gives the protein CASSSPFGTSGSSNEQFF. Complete variable domain (other parts from reference TRBV7-9 and TRBJ2-1): DTGVSQNPRHKITKRGQNVTFRCDPISEHNRLYWYRQTLGQGPEFLTYFQNEAQLEKSRLLSDRFSAERPKGSFSTLEIQRTEQGDSAMYLCASSSPFGTSGSSNEQFFGPGTRLTVL.

This clonotype has just a few counts. This rearrangement joins TRBV15 to TRBJ1-3; D gene uncertain. Germline CDR1 reads LNHNV; CDR2 reads YYDKDF (reference sequence). The CDR3 length is 15 residues. Trimming shortened V by 0 bases and J by 2 bases, and 8 bases separated the two germline ends. CDR3 sequence (DNA): TGTGCCACCAGCAGAGACCCAGACCCTGGAAACACCATATATTTT. This translates into CATSRDPDPGNTIYF.

CDR3 bases: TGTGCCAGTGCAGCGGGAGCAAACAATGAGCAGTTCTTC. This sequence encodes CASAAGANNEQFF. The V and J genes are TRBV19 and TRBJ2-1; 8 bases match TRBD2. V shed 8 bases, J shed 5 bases, and the junction held 5 bases outside the gene matches. The CDR3 has 13 amino acids. CDR1 and CDR2 (germline): LNHDA, SQIVND (reference sequence).

The chain uses TRBV4-1 and TRBJ2-3; D ambiguous. Germline lookup yields CDR1 MGHRA and CDR2 YSYEKL. The length of the CDR3 is 11 residues. Deletions cut 0 bases from V and 9 bases from J, with 4 bases between. The DNA of the CDR3 is TGCGCCAGCAGCCAAGACCTCACGCAGTATTTT. This sequence encodes CASSQDLTQYF.

The V call is TRBV20-1, the J call TRBJ2-7; the D is unclear. CDR1 and CDR2 from the germline V gene are DFQATT and SNEGSKA (reference sequence). CDR3 length equals 14 residues. The ends were cut back, 3 bases at V and 0 bases at J, with 12 bases in the middle. The CDR3 is CSARDRHSSYEQYF. CDR3 nucleotide sequence: TGCAGTGCTAGGGATAGACACAGCTCCTACGAGCAGTACTTC.

This clonotype was observed at least ten times. This chain uses TRBV5-1 with TRBJ2-1; D unclear. Germline CDR1 and CDR2: SGHRS and YFSETQ. Trimming cost V 0 bases and J 11 bases, with 9 bases left between them. The CDR3 contains 12 residues. CDR3 sequence: CASSLEDVQQFF. CDR3 bases: TGCGCCAGCAGCTTGGAGGACGTCCAGCAGTTCTTC.

This chain links TRBV19 with TRBJ2-1; possibly TRBD2 for D (6 bases). Trimming removed 5 bases at V and 0 bases at J, with 11 bases between. Per the germline V gene, CDR1 is LNHDA and CDR2 is SQIVND (reference sequence). The CDR3 consists of 15 residues. The CDR3 is CASSHDGSSYNEQFF. In nucleotides, the CDR3 is TGTGCCAGTAGTCACGACGGGAGCTCCTACAATGAGCAGTTCTTC. Based on the CDR3 plus reference TRBV19 and TRBJ2-1, the full variable domain is DGGITQSPKYLFRKEGQNVTLSCEQNLNHDAMYWYRQDPGQGLRLIYYSQIVNDFQKGDIAEGYSVSREKKESFPLTVTSAQKNPTAFYLCASSHDGSSYNEQFFGPGTRLTVL.

This clonotype was detected a few times. The chain joins TRBV7-9 to TRBJ1-2; D is ambiguous. V was shortened by 4 bases and J by 2 bases, with 17 bases between the two germline ends. The germline V gene encodes CDR1 SEHNR and CDR2 FQNEAQ (reference sequence). The CDR3 runs 16 residues. DNA of the CDR3: TGTGCCAGCAGCTCCTTATCCCACGATCGGAACTATGGCTACACCTTC. As protein: CASSSLSHDRNYGYTF.

The chain links TRBV19 to TRBJ1-2, with D tentatively TRBD1 (5 bases). The V and J ends lost 5 bases and 6 bases respectively, with 25 bases between them. The CDR3 covers 17 residues. Germline V gene data show CDR1 as LNHDA and CDR2 as SQIVND (reference sequence). CDR3 sequence: CASSRFSTGTEGDGYTF. The CDR3 DNA reads TGTGCCAGTAGTCGTTTCTCCACCGGGACCGAGGGAGATGGCTACACCTTC.

This clonotype was counted many times. J is TRBJ2-5 and V is TRBV18; D might be TRBD1 or TRBD2, each matching 5 bases. V was clipped by 2 bases and J by 1 base, with 8 bases between them. CDR3 length: 14 residues. Looked up from germline, CDR1 is KGHSH and CDR2 is LQKENI. The CDR3 is CASSPWDGQETQYF. Here the CDR3 DNA reads TGTGCCAGCTCACCATGGGACGGCCAAGAGACCCAGTACTTC.

The chain has TRBV11-2 and TRBJ2-7, with D perhaps TRBD1 (5 bases). Germline V gives CDR1 SGHAT, CDR2 FQNNGV. V was clipped by 2 bases and J by 5 bases, with 22 bases between them. The CDR3 loop spans 17 amino acids. This CDR3 reads CASSLKRGRLYLHEQYF. The DNA for the CDR3 is TGTGCCAGCAGCTTAAAAAGGGGAAGACTCTATCTCCACGAGCAGTACTTC. The variable domain in full, with the rest retrieved from reference TRBV11-2 and TRBJ2-7, is EAGVAQSPRYKIIEKRQSVAFWCNPISGHATLYWYQQILGQGPKLLIQFQNNGVVDDSQLPKDRFSAERLKGVDSTLKIQPAKLEDSAVYLCASSLKRGRLYLHEQYFGPGTRLTVT.

This clonotype was observed many times. V gene TRBV12-3 or TRBV12-4 combines with J gene TRBJ1-2; no firm D call. This CDR3 is 13 amino acids long. V lost 6 bases, J lost 2 bases, and 10 bases lay in between. CDR3 DNA sequence: TGTGCCAGCAGCCTCAGTGAGAACTATGGCTACACCTTC. Translated, it gives CASSLSENYGYTF.

In its sample, this clonotype was seen a few times. This chain connects TRBV3-1 to TRBJ1-1; D gene ambiguous. Germline values: CDR1 LGHDT, CDR2 YNNKEL (reference sequence). The CDR3 totals 12 residues. V was shortened by 4 bases and J by 10 bases, with 13 bases between the two germline ends. The CDR3 coding sequence is TGTGCCAGCAGCCTTAGCGGCGGTGCAGCTTTCTTT. This gives the protein CASSLSGGAAFF. Filled out from reference TRBV3-1 and TRBJ1-1, the complete variable domain reads DTAVSQTPKYLVTQMGNDKSIKCEQNLGHDTMYWYKQDSKKFLKIMFSYNNKELIINETVPNRFSPKSPDKAHLNLHINSLELGDSAVYFCASSLSGGAAFFGQGTRLTVV.

This clonotype was seen at least ten times. V gene TRBV6-1 combines with J gene TRBJ2-7; D not certain. Germline loops: CDR1 MNHNS, CDR2 SASEGT. The CDR3 sequence is 14 residues long. The V end was cut by 5 bases, the J end by 1 base, with 12 bases between. This CDR3 is CASSYGSPSYEQYF. CDR3 nucleotides: TGTGCCAGCAGTTATGGGTCTCCTTCCTACGAGCAGTACTTC.

This clonotype was seen more than once but under ten times. The rearrangement joins TRBV29-1 to TRBJ1-1; weak D call: TRBD1 (6 bases). The CDR3 consists of 11 residues. Germline V CDR1 and CDR2: SQVTM, ANQGSEA. The germline V and J ends were trimmed by 3 bases and 7 bases, with 9 bases remaining between them. CDR3 residues: CSVDRGDEAFF. The DNA for the CDR3 is TGCAGCGTTGATAGGGGGGATGAAGCTTTCTTT.

The chain is built from TRBV11-2 and TRBJ2-7, with 12 bases aligning to TRBD2. The CDR3 is 18 residues long. Trimming removed 3 bases from V and 7 bases from J; junction bases left unmatched: 16. Germline CDR1 reads SGHAT; CDR2 reads FQNNGV. The CDR3 DNA reads as TGTGCCAGCAGCTTGGGGGCCGGGAAACTAGCGGGAGGTGGTGAGCAGTACTTC. The encoded protein is CASSLGAGKLAGGGEQYF.

This chain uses TRBV3-1 with TRBJ2-7; 13 nucleotides match TRBD2. The V gene end was trimmed by 4 bases and the J gene end by 6 bases; junction bases not matched to a gene: 6. The CDR3 is made up of 15 amino acids. Looked up from germline, CDR1 is LGHDT and CDR2 is YNNKEL (reference sequence). The CDR3 sequence: CASSRWTSGRGEQYF. Written as DNA, the CDR3 is TGTGCCAGCAGCCGCTGGACTAGCGGGAGAGGCGAGCAGTACTTC.

The chain combines TRBV7-9 with TRBJ2-7; the D is unclear. With 5 bases removed from V and 5 bases from J, the gap between germline ends came to 13 bases. Germline values: CDR1 SEHNR, CDR2 FQNEAQ (reference sequence). The CDR3 is made up of 13 amino acids. In DNA form, the CDR3 reads TGTGCCAGCAGCGTGTTCACCCCCAACGAGCAGTACTTC. Translating gives CASSVFTPNEQYF.

This clonotype was seen only a few times. The chain couples TRBV29-1 to TRBJ1-2; D possibly corresponds to TRBD1 (5 bases). Germline CDR1 and CDR2: SQVTM and ANQGSEA. V was cut by 4 bases and J by 4 bases, with 16 bases left in between. The CDR3 has 14 residues. CDR3 nucleotides: TGCAGCGTTGTCCCCCAGGGCCAGGGCTATGGCTACACCTTC. Its protein is CSVVPQGQGYGYTF. The full variable domain, with the rest looked up from reference TRBV29-1 and TRBJ1-2, is SAVISQKPSRDICQRGTSLTIQCQVDSQVTMMFWYRQQPGQSLTLIATANQGSEATYESGFVIDKFPISRPNLTFSTLTVSNMSPEDSSIYLCSVVPQGQGYGYTFGSGTRLTVV.

V gene TRBV7-6 combines with J gene TRBJ2-5, with 11 bases lining up with TRBD2. Germline-derived CDR1 and CDR2 are SGHVS and FNYEAQ. The CDR3 is 17 residues long. Trimming removed 5 bases from V and 4 bases from J; junction bases left unmatched: 12. The CDR3 nucleotides are TGTGCCAGCAGCCATAAGCCGGGACTAGCGGCGGCAGAGACCCAGTACTTC. Its translation: CASSHKPGLAAAETQYF.

This clonotype was picked up many times. The J gene is TRBJ2-1, the V gene TRBV18; TRBD2 matches 9 bases. Germline loops: CDR1 KGHSH, CDR2 LQKENI. V was clipped by 0 bases and J by 7 bases; unmatched bases: 4. The CDR3 is 15 residues long. CDR3 protein: CASSPPGGRGNEQFF. CDR3 bases: TGTGCCAGCTCACCACCAGGCGGGAGGGGTAATGAGCAGTTCTTC.

CDR3 sequence reads: CASQLNGNSYEQYF. The DNA of the CDR3 is TGTGCCAGCCAACTTAACGGGAACTCCTACGAGCAGTACTTC. The J gene is TRBJ2-7, the V gene TRBV18; D perhaps matches TRBD2 (5 bases). The germline V gene encodes CDR1 KGHSH and CDR2 LQKENI. Trimming stripped 8 bases from V and 0 bases from J, with 14 bases between. CDR3 size: 14 residues.

Of note for this clonotype: One base away lies a much larger clone, so this may be a sequencing read error. The chain combines TRBV7-9 with TRBJ2-5; 9 bases align to TRBD1. Germline loops: CDR1 SEHNR, CDR2 FQNEAQ (reference sequence). The CDR3 is 15 residues long. The CDR3 protein is CAGSPPGQGWETQYF. CDR3 DNA: TGTGCCGGCAGCCCCCCGGGACAGGGTTGGGAGACCCAGTACTTC.

The genes are TRBV5-1 and TRBJ1-2, with D tentatively TRBD1 (5 bases). The V end lost 7 bases, the J end lost 8 bases, and 18 bases lay between the germline ends. The CDR3 consists of 13 residues. In germline, CDR1 is SGHRS, CDR2 YFSETQ. The CDR3 is CASSEQERGGYTF. CDR3 in DNA: TGCGCCAGCTCAGAACAGGAACGAGGCGGCTACACCTTC. Supplemented by reference TRBV5-1 and TRBJ1-2, the full variable domain reads KAGVTQTPRYLIKTRGQQVTLSCSPISGHRSVSWYQQTPGQGLQFLFEYFSETQRNKGNFPGRFSGRQFSNSRSEMNVSTLELGDSALYLCASSEQERGGYTFGSGTRLTVV.

This rearrangement joins TRBV20-1 to TRBJ2-2, with 8 bases identical to TRBD2. Trimming at V came to 0 bases and at J to 1 base, leaving 10 bases not matched to a gene. CDR3 length: 18 amino acids. Germline values: CDR1 DFQATT, CDR2 SNEGSKA (reference sequence). The CDR3 here is CSARDRGGYKRNTGELFF. In DNA form, the CDR3 reads TGCAGTGCTAGAGATCGGGGGGGTTACAAGCGGAACACCGGGGAGCTGTTTTTT.